This T cell receptor beta chain emerged from a study of cytomegalovirus exposure and HLA in healthy donors. Points from the study as a whole: Near-uniform donor sequencing depth was presumed by presence/absence analyses. Later findings reportedly placed an Asian-associated ancestry cluster below the approximately 670-donor mean for N-insertions.

To note about this clone: The antigen is undetermined.

Trimming took 4 bases from V and 1 from J; bases not matched to a gene: 2. CDR1 and CDR2 (germline): SGHRS, YFSETQ. The CDR3 runs to 14 residues. The PCR was carried out with 60 Vbeta primers and 13 Jbeta primers. Here immunoSEQ multiplex PCR was the method, and the copy in TCRdb shows in-frame clones only, minus some. The sample consists of about 150,000 clones, roughly 74% of them appearing once. The source is a man aged 18-30 years in good health and CMV-seronegative. The chain combines TRBV5-1 with TRBJ1-1; 9 bases fit TRBD1. The sample comprised PBMCs. This CDR3 is CASSRGQGNTEAFF. As DNA, the CDR3 is TGCGCCAGCAGCCGGGGACAGGGGAACACTGAAGCTTTCTTT.